This entry lists 12 T cell receptor beta chains sequenced from one sample in a study of T cells after yellow fever vaccination. TCRdb ran MiXCR on the 5' RACE reads and lists one entry per CDR3 protein. Of roughly 500,000 distinct CDR3 sequences listed, under 25% are singletons. The sample in question was PBMCs, obtained 15 days after the yellow fever booster vaccination. Every receptor here comes from a man aged 25 to 40 who received the YFV17D yellow fever vaccine.

The gene calls are TRBV7-2 and TRBJ2-7, with a tentative D call TRBD1 (6 bases). The CDR3 runs 14 residues. CDR1 is SGHTA and CDR2 is FQGNSA in the germline V gene. The germline V and J ends were trimmed by 7 bases and 1 base, with 14 bases remaining between them. The CDR3 is CASTPVRGSYEQYF. The CDR3 DNA is TGTGCCAGCACCCCCGTGAGGGGGTCCTACGAGCAGTACTTC.

This clonotype has only a few counts. The CDR3 nucleotides are TGTGCCAGCAGCAAAGTGGGACTAGCGGGACTTACGCAGTATTTT. Protein sequence: CASSKVGLAGLTQYF. The rearrangement links TRBV21-1 to TRBJ2-3; the table gives TRBD2 as D, unverified against the DNA. TRBV21-1 is a pseudogene. CDR3 length: 15 amino acids.

The V and J genes are TRBV15 and TRBJ2-5; 7 bases agree with TRBD1. V was clipped by 6 bases and J by 0 bases; unmatched bases: 7. Germline-derived CDR1 and CDR2 are LNHNV and YYDKDF (reference sequence). CDR3 length: 15 residues. The DNA of the CDR3 is TGTGCCACCAGGAACGAACAGGGGAACCAAGAGACCCAGTACTTC. Translating it yields CATRNEQGNQETQYF.

The sample holds a few counts of this clonotype. The CDR3 DNA is TGTGCCAGCAGCGTAGCTTTTCAGGGACGAGGGTCTGGAAACACCATATATTTT. This gives the protein CASSVAFQGRGSGNTIYF. V usage is TRBV9 and J usage is TRBJ1-3; TRBD1 might be the D (5 bases). Germline V gene lookup returns CDR1 SGDLS and CDR2 YYNGEE. V shed 0 bases and J shed 1 base, with 17 bases lying between them. The CDR3 has 18 amino acids.

The V gene is TRBV20-1, the J gene TRBJ2-1; 8 bases map to TRBD2. Germline V gene sequence: CDR1 DFQATT, CDR2 SNEGSKA (reference sequence). Trimming removed 0 bases from V and 6 bases from J; junction bases left unmatched: 7. The CDR3 is made up of 15 amino acids. DNA for the CDR3: TGCAGTGCTAGAGATTCCCTAGCGGGCATCAATGAGCAGTTCTTC. Amino acid sequence: CSARDSLAGINEQFF.

The gene calls are TRBV11-3 and TRBJ2-1; 12 bases align to TRBD2. The ends lost 3 bases at V and 9 bases at J; junction bases unmatched: 9. Germline V gene lookup returns CDR1 SGHNT and CDR2 YENEEA. The CDR3 totals 16 residues. Here the CDR3 DNA reads TGTGCCAGCAGCTTGGGGGAACTAGCGGGAGGATCTGAGCAGTTCTTC. It encodes CASSLGELAGGSEQFF.

This clonotype was counted between two and nine times. The rearrangement links TRBV10-3 to TRBJ2-7; 8 bases map to TRBD1. From germline, CDR1 is ENHRY and CDR2 SYGVKD. With 6 bases clipped from V and 4 bases from J, the junction kept 8 bases outside the gene matches. This CDR3 has 14 amino acids. In DNA, the CDR3 is TGTGCCATCAGCCCCCGGACAGGGCAATACGAGCAGTACTTC. Protein product: CAISPRTGQYEQYF.

This clonotype was counted only a few times. V is TRBV3-1 and J is TRBJ2-7, with D unresolved. This CDR3 is 15 amino acids long. Germline V lookup: CDR1 LGHDT, CDR2 YNNKEL (reference sequence). V lost 0 bases and J 3 bases, leaving 12 bases between the germline ends. CDR3 residues: CASSQDPAGFYEQYF. CDR3 DNA sequence: TGTGCCAGCAGCCAAGACCCCGCCGGATTCTACGAGCAGTACTTC.

Only a few counts were recorded for this clonotype. CDR3 residues: CSVGGASTDTQYF. DNA of the CDR3: TGCAGCGTGGGGGGCGCTAGCACAGATACGCAGTATTTT. The genes are TRBV29-1 and TRBJ2-3; either TRBD1 or TRBD2 may fit D (6 bases each). CDR3 length: 13 amino acids. Germline CDR1 reads SQVTM; CDR2 reads ANQGSEA. V was shortened by 6 bases and J by 0 bases, with 10 bases between the two germline ends.

The genes are TRBV20-1 and TRBJ1-2; 7 bases map to TRBD1. With V trimmed by 0 bases and J by 4 bases, 20 bases remained unmatched. CDR3 length equals 19 residues. Germline CDR1 and CDR2: DFQATT and SNEGSKA (reference sequence). CDR3 DNA: TGCAGTGCTAGAGATCTTGGCATCACAGGGGCCCTCTTAGGCTATGGCTACACCTTC. Protein: CSARDLGITGALLGYGYTF.

This clonotype was detected many times. The CDR3 DNA reads TGCAGTGCTACTAGCGGGAGCTCCTACAATGAGCAGTTCTTC. Translated: CSATSGSSYNEQFF. The rearrangement joins TRBV20-1 to TRBJ2-1; TRBD2 matches at 10 bases. The CDR3 covers 14 residues. Germline-derived CDR1 and CDR2 are DFQATT and SNEGSKA (reference sequence). J lost 0 bases, V lost 4 bases, and 0 bases had no gene match.

The chain recombines TRBV10-3 with TRBJ2-1; the D gene is possibly TRBD1 (5 bases). V dropped 6 bases and J dropped 1 base, with 13 bases sitting between them. Germline CDR1 is ENHRY and CDR2 is SYGVKD. The CDR3 sequence is 15 residues long. CDR3 in amino acids: CAISLGVGSYNEQFF. CDR3 in DNA: TGTGCCATCAGCCTAGGGGTCGGGTCCTACAATGAGCAGTTCTTC.